The TCR beta chain under discussion was sequenced for a study of blood T cell repertoires in COVID-19. In germline, CDR1 is LNHDA, CDR2 SQIVND (reference sequence). The V gene lost 3 bases and the J gene lost 3 bases, with 14 bases spanning the gap. This CDR3 comprises 15 residues. In this sample, this clone turned up once. Sequencing used immunoSEQ multiplex PCR; TCRdb keeps in-frame clones, though not all of them. Among 110,000 to 150,000 clones, nearly 85% were seen once, and the ten largest hold roughly 45%. V gene TRBV19 combines with J gene TRBJ1-1, with D uncertain. The sequencing sample was made of peripheral blood. The source is a human donor in a cohort sampled during active COVID-19. Here the CDR3 reads CASSIGSGSDTEAFF. In DNA form, the CDR3 reads TGTGCCAGTAGTATCGGCTCCGGGTCGGACACTGAAGCTTTCTTT.